This TCR beta chain came from a study of shared clonotypes between healthy human individuals. Method: immunoSEQ multiplex PCR; TCRdb's copy keeps in-frame clones and lacks some. The sample includes approximately 720,000 clones, roughly nine tenths of them seen just once. On this clone: The antigen is undetermined.

Study observations and caveats: Naive subsets generally had larger estimated richness than memory subsets. Shared clonotypes across all four donors exceeded non-shared ones in generation probability.

In the naive CD8 group, cells lacked CD45RO and were positively selected for CCR7, so terminally differentiated effector memory CD45RA+ cells were left out. The CDR3 has 15 residues. Trimming pared 3 bases from V and 2 bases from J, leaving 12 bases between. Germline CDR1 is SGHKS and CDR2 is YYEKEE (reference sequence). V usage is TRBV5-5 and J usage is TRBJ2-4, with D possibly TRBD1 on 6 matching bases. The receptor comes from a man aged 25-45 years in good health. The sample was naive CD8+ T cells sorted from blood. The CDR3 DNA reads as TGTGCCAGCAGCTATCACAGGGACCCCAAAAACATTCAGTACTTC. It translates to CASSYHRDPKNIQYF.